The 9 T cell receptor beta chains given below trace back to one sample, sequenced in a study of CD8+ T cells in alopecia areata. Specified treatment: oral pan-JAK inhibitor, 5-10 mg twice daily. The sequencing template was cDNA reverse transcribed from extracted RNA. Sequencing was performed with immunoSEQ multiplex PCR; in TCRdb, only in-frame clones are kept and a portion is missing. Of about 190,000 clones in the sample, around 64% are singletons; the top ten hold about 1.3%. The sequencing used CD4+ T cells sorted from blood, collected around week 50, from a patient treated with tofacitinib. The source of these receptors is a human donor with alopecia areata.

This chain connects TRBV6-5 to TRBJ2-5, with D hard to call. This CDR3 contains 13 residues. Germline V CDR1 and CDR2: MNHEY, SVGAGI. V lost 5 bases to trimming and J lost 9 bases, with 16 bases between them. The CDR3 DNA sequence: TGTGCCAGCAGTCCAAGCAGCTTTGTGGCCCAGTACTTC. Translation gives CASSPSSFVAQYF.

This rearrangement joins TRBV7-6 to TRBJ2-3, with D perhaps TRBD1 (5 bases). The germline V gene encodes CDR1 SGHVS and CDR2 FNYEAQ. This CDR3 contains 15 residues. Trimming shortened V by 1 base and J by 2 bases, and 10 bases separated the two germline ends. The CDR3 nucleotides read TGTGCCAGCAGCTTAGTAGGGGAACTCACAGATACGCAGTATTTT. Protein sequence: CASSLVGELTDTQYF.

The chain is built from TRBV29-1 and TRBJ2-1, with no clear D. Trimming removed 7 bases at V and 7 bases at J, with 20 bases between. The CDR3 contains 14 residues. The germline V gene has CDR1 SQVTM and CDR2 ANQGSEA. CDR3 coding DNA: TGCAGCGCCCCGGACCCGCTCAAGATGAATGAGCAGTTCTTC. Encoded protein: CSAPDPLKMNEQFF.

The chain recombines TRBV7-2 with TRBJ2-5; 7 bases are a match to TRBD1. This CDR3 has 14 amino acids. Germline CDR1 reads SGHTA; CDR2 reads FQGNSA. Trimming cost V 2 bases and J 2 bases; bases outside gene matches: 2. DNA for the CDR3: TGTGCCAGCAGCTTAAGGGGGCGGCAAGAGACCCAGTACTTC. As protein: CASSLRGRQETQYF.

This clone was seen a handful of times. This chain joins TRBV5-1 and TRBJ1-5, with 7 bases fitting TRBD1. This CDR3 has 14 amino acids. Trimming removed 4 bases from V and 5 bases from J; junction bases left unmatched: 6. CDR1 and CDR2 from the germline V gene are SGHRS and YFSETQ. This CDR3 is CASSIGGADQPQHF. The CDR3 DNA is TGCGCCAGCAGCATAGGGGGCGCAGATCAGCCCCAGCATTTT.

This clone was counted once. The chain is built from TRBV27 and TRBJ2-7; TRBD2 agrees at 11 bases. Per the germline V gene, CDR1 is MNHEY and CDR2 is SMNVEV (reference sequence). The CDR3 runs 16 residues. Germline trimming cut 4 bases from V and 6 bases from J; bases unmatched to any gene: 11. This CDR3 reads CASSSGLTSGGGEQYF. For the CDR3, the DNA is TGTGCCAGCAGTTCAGGCCTCACTAGCGGGGGAGGCGAGCAGTACTTC.

This clone turned up a few times. The chain combines TRBV29-1 with TRBJ2-1, with 14 positions matching TRBD2. With V trimmed by 7 bases and J by 8 bases, 7 bases remained unmatched. The CDR3 loop spans 14 amino acids. The germline gives CDR1 SQVTM, CDR2 ANQGSEA. Here the CDR3 reads CSALTSGGAYEQFF. The CDR3, as DNA: TGCAGCGCTTTGACTAGCGGGGGGGCTTATGAGCAGTTCTTC.

The CDR3 DNA is TGTGCCAGCAGTTTAGGGGACAGGGGCTACGAGCAGTACTTC. Its translation is CASSLGDRGYEQYF. This chain uses TRBV27 with TRBJ2-7; TRBD1 agrees at 10 bases. The CDR3 contains 14 residues. Trimming removed 2 bases from V and 3 bases from J; junction bases left unmatched: 1. In germline, CDR1 is MNHEY, CDR2 SMNVEV (reference sequence).

The genes are TRBV29-1 and TRBJ2-7; 9 positions agree with TRBD1. Per germline, CDR1 SQVTM and CDR2 ANQGSEA. The CDR3 has 13 residues. V lost 5 bases to trimming and J lost 6 bases; unmatched junction nucleotides: 8. The CDR3 is CSVSGQGSIEQYF. The DNA of the CDR3 is TGCAGCGTTTCCGGACAGGGGAGTATCGAGCAGTACTTC.